A single sample gave rise to the 31 T cell receptor beta chains below, sequenced in a study of T cell repertoires in cytomegalovirus infection. Via MiXCR, TCRdb re-called the reads, giving one row per CDR3 protein. The sample shows 200,000 or so distinct CDR3 sequences, about 40% of them seen only once. These TCRs are of unknown antigen specificity. The sequenced sample was CD8+ T cells from cultured PBMCs, obtained from culture after CMV antigen stimulation. The receptors originated from a human donor in good health (CMV status not recorded). Some clones in this sample may be carry-over from other donors' samples.

This clonotype was detected a few times. V and J are TRBV6-4 and TRBJ2-3; maybe TRBD2 (7 bases). CDR1 and CDR2 (germline): MRHNA, SNTAGT. This CDR3 is built from 15 residues. Trimming removed 2 bases from V and 3 bases from J, with 12 bases in between. The CDR3 region has the DNA TGTGCCAGCAGTGACGGAGGGGGGGCGACAGATACGCAGTATTTT. The encoded protein is CASSDGGGATDTQYF.

The chain links TRBV12-5 to TRBJ2-3, with a possible D match to TRBD2 (6 bases). The CDR3 has 15 residues. Trimming cost V 7 bases and J 0 bases, with 14 bases left between them. The germline V gene encodes CDR1 LGHNT and CDR2 FRNRAP. The CDR3 coding sequence is TGTGCTAGTGCCCTCCGGGGGAGCAGCACAGATACGCAGTATTTT. Protein product: CASALRGSSTDTQYF.

This clonotype was counted at least ten times. V is TRBV7-2 and J is TRBJ2-7, with D possibly being TRBD1 (5 bases). Germline CDR1 reads SGHTA; CDR2 reads FQGNSA. The CDR3 is 14 amino acids. V lost 4 bases to trimming and J lost 1 base, with 11 bases between them. DNA of the CDR3: TGTGCCAGCAGCTCCGATAGGGGTTCCTACGAGCAGTACTTC. Its translation is CASSSDRGSYEQYF.

This clonotype was seen a few times. J is TRBJ2-5 and V is TRBV12-3 or TRBV12-4; unclear D gene. The ends were cut back, 7 bases at V and 7 bases at J, with 16 bases in the middle. The CDR3 runs 13 residues. The CDR3 spells CASTPLVPGTQYF. The CDR3 region has the DNA TGTGCCAGCACCCCACTTGTCCCGGGGACCCAGTACTTC.

The V gene is TRBV7-9, the J gene TRBJ1-1, with D perhaps matching TRBD1 (5 bases). V lost 6 bases, J lost 3 bases, and 8 bases lay in between. The CDR3 length is 12 residues. CDR1 is SEHNR, CDR2 FQNEAQ, per germline (reference sequence). Here the CDR3 reads CASRWGDTEAFF. The CDR3 nucleotides read TGTGCCAGCAGATGGGGGGACACTGAAGCTTTCTTT.

The chain uses TRBV11-2 and TRBJ2-1; 9 bases line up with TRBD2. V dropped 4 bases and J dropped 6; count of bases not matched to a gene: 10. The CDR3 covers 16 residues. CDR1 and CDR2 from the germline V gene are SGHAT and FQNNGV. CDR3 sequence: CASSSPGGTSLNEQFF. CDR3 DNA sequence: TGTGCCAGCAGCTCTCCTGGGGGGACTAGCCTCAATGAGCAGTTCTTC.

The chain employs TRBV5-8 and TRBJ1-1; 8 nucleotides agree with TRBD1. Germline CDR1 SGHTS, CDR2 YDEGEE. Unmatched junction bases numbered 6, after V lost 4 bases and J lost 4 bases. The CDR3 runs 14 residues. DNA for the CDR3: TGTGCCAGCAGCGTGACAGGGGCAAGCACTGAAGCTTTCTTT. This encodes CASSVTGASTEAFF.

This chain joins TRBV24-1 and TRBJ2-7; possible D gene TRBD2, 6 bases. Germline values: CDR1 KGHDR, CDR2 SFDVKD. With 5 bases removed from V and 6 bases from J, the gap between germline ends came to 13 bases. The CDR3 extends over 13 amino acids. The CDR3 DNA reads TGTGCCACCAGTGCCATGGGCGGGGTCGAGCAGTACTTC. It codes for CATSAMGGVEQYF.

The rearrangement links TRBV6-1 to TRBJ2-5; 7 positions agree with TRBD1. Germline V gene sequence: CDR1 MNHNS, CDR2 SASEGT. V gave up 10 bases and J gave up 2 bases; unmatched junction bases: 7. The CDR3 is 13 residues long. CDR3 in amino acids: CATVPGQQETQYF. The CDR3 DNA sequence: TGTGCCACCGTACCGGGACAGCAAGAGACCCAGTACTTC.

The chain is built from TRBV27 and TRBJ1-1; a possible D gene is TRBD1 (6 bases). The CDR3 covers 13 residues. Per the germline V gene, CDR1 is MNHEY and CDR2 is SMNVEV (reference sequence). The germline V and J ends were trimmed by 8 bases and 6 bases, with 16 bases remaining between them. As DNA, the CDR3 is TGTGCCAGCTTAAGGGGGGCGCCCCCTGAAGCTTTCTTT. It is translated as CASLRGAPPEAFF.

V usage is TRBV5-1 and J usage is TRBJ2-1; tentatively, D is TRBD2 (6 bases). Germline values: CDR1 SGHRS, CDR2 YFSETQ. V shed 4 bases and J shed 8 bases, with 10 bases lying between them. The CDR3 contains 12 residues. The DNA of the CDR3 is TGCGCCAGCAGCCCCCGGGGGTATGAGCAGTTCTTC. This translates into CASSPRGYEQFF.

This clonotype has just a few counts. This chain joins TRBV27 and TRBJ1-2, with unresolved D. The CDR3 runs to 14 residues. Germline CDR1 reads MNHEY; CDR2 reads SMNVEV (reference sequence). V lost 0 bases, J lost 4 bases, and 9 bases lay in between. The CDR3 nucleotides are TGTGCCAGCAGTTTATCGCCAGAACTCTATGGCTACACCTTC. It yields the protein CASSLSPELYGYTF.

V usage is TRBV27 and J usage is TRBJ2-7, with TRBD1 as a possible D gene (5 bases). Germline CDR1 MNHEY, CDR2 SMNVEV (reference sequence). The ends were cut back, 5 bases at V and 5 bases at J, with 16 bases in the middle. The CDR3 is 14 residues long. The CDR3 region is CASSPRVGRDEQYF. CDR3 in DNA: TGTGCCAGCAGTCCCCGGGTTGGCAGGGACGAGCAGTACTTC.

This chain connects TRBV6-6 to TRBJ2-4; tentative D call: TRBD2 (7 bases). The V end lost 1 base, the J end lost 3 bases, and 13 bases lay between the germline ends. This CDR3 spans 16 amino acids. Germline values: CDR1 MNHNY, CDR2 SVGAGI (reference sequence). CDR3 region: CASSYWGGGGKNIQYF. Here the CDR3 DNA reads TGTGCCAGCAGTTACTGGGGGGGAGGGGGCAAAAACATTCAGTACTTC.

This clonotype was counted once. The chain is built from TRBV24-1 and TRBJ2-3; TRBD2 matches 12 bases. The CDR3 consists of 15 residues. With V trimmed by 4 bases and J by 4 bases, 2 bases remained unmatched. Germline V gene lookup returns CDR1 KGHDR and CDR2 SFDVKD. The DNA of the CDR3 is TGTGCCACCAGTGACCTAGCGGGGGGGCCAGATACGCAGTATTTT. This sequence encodes CATSDLAGGPDTQYF.

As concerns this clonotype: A much larger clonotype is one base distant, so this may be a read error. The J gene is TRBJ2-1, the V gene TRBV6-1, with 8 bases matching TRBD2. The CDR3 sequence is 19 residues long. With 4 bases clipped from V and 6 bases from J, the junction kept 20 bases outside the gene matches. Looked up from germline, CDR1 is MNHNS and CDR2 is SASEGT. CDR3: CASSARDVTGTRVTNEQFF. CDR3 DNA sequence: TGTGCCAGCAGTGCGCGGGACGTAACCGGGACTAGAGTGACCAATGAGCAGTTCTTC.

This rearrangement joins TRBV7-3 to TRBJ2-2; D is uncertain. Trimming cost V 0 bases and J 0 bases, with 8 bases left between them. Germline CDR1 reads SGHTA; CDR2 reads FQGTGA. The CDR3 has 16 amino acids. The CDR3 spells CASSLTAWANTGELFF. The CDR3 nucleotides are TGTGCCAGCAGCTTAACGGCGTGGGCGAACACCGGGGAGCTGTTTTTT.

V and J are TRBV5-4 and TRBJ2-2, with TRBD2 matching over 8 bases. Trimming took 4 bases from V and 0 from J; bases not matched to a gene: 5. The CDR3 is made up of 16 amino acids. Per the germline V gene, CDR1 is SGHNT and CDR2 is YYREEE (reference sequence). The chain's CDR3 is CASSGPGLANTGELFF. The CDR3 DNA sequence: TGTGCCAGCAGCGGGCCGGGACTAGCGAACACCGGGGAGCTGTTTTTT.

The V and J genes are TRBV24-1 and TRBJ2-3; D is perhaps TRBD1 (7 bases). V lost 3 bases and J lost 4, with 19 bases in between. The CDR3 loop spans 17 amino acids. Germline CDR1 is KGHDR and CDR2 is SFDVKD. The CDR3 nucleotides are TGTGCCACCAGTGATCTCGGAGGGGGCGAAGGAGCAGATACGCAGTATTTT. This encodes CATSDLGGGEGADTQYF.

This clonotype was observed a handful of times. This chain joins TRBV7-8 and TRBJ1-1; a possible D gene is TRBD1 (5 bases). V shed 5 bases and J shed 6 bases, with 10 bases lying between them. The CDR3 runs 12 residues. In germline, CDR1 is SGHVS, CDR2 FQNEAQ. CDR3: CASSPDRAEAFF. CDR3 DNA: TGTGCCAGCAGCCCTGACAGAGCTGAAGCTTTCTTT.

The rearrangement uses TRBV7-8 and TRBJ2-3; D is possibly TRBD1 or TRBD2 (6 bases each). V was shortened by 1 base and J by 3 bases, with 11 bases between the two germline ends. The CDR3 has 15 residues. CDR1 is SGHVS, CDR2 FQNEAQ, per germline. The DNA for the CDR3 is TGTGCCAGCAGCTTAGAGCCGGGGGCAACAGATACGCAGTATTTT. Encoded protein: CASSLEPGATDTQYF.

This clonotype has a handful of counts. V is TRBV5-4 and J is TRBJ1-1; maybe TRBD1 (6 bases). This CDR3 spans 13 amino acids. Germline lookup yields CDR1 SGHNT and CDR2 YYREEE (reference sequence). Trimming removed 2 bases at V and 6 bases at J, with 11 bases between. CDR3 DNA: TGTGCCAGCAGCTTTGGGGGGCTCTCTGAAGCTTTCTTT. Residues: CASSFGGLSEAFF.

The chain carries TRBV12-3 or TRBV12-4 and TRBJ2-3; 7 bases map to TRBD1. The CDR3 length is 16 residues. V lost 1 base to trimming and J lost 2 bases; unmatched junction nucleotides: 6. CDR3 sequence: CASSLESGTATDTQYF. The CDR3 coding sequence is TGTGCCAGCAGTTTAGAATCGGGGACAGCCACAGATACGCAGTATTTT.

The chain is built from TRBV18 and TRBJ2-2; the D gene is possibly TRBD2 (6 bases). CDR1 is KGHSH, CDR2 LQKENI, per germline. V gave up 0 bases and J gave up 1 base, with 12 bases separating them. This CDR3 has 17 residues. The DNA for the CDR3 is TGTGCCAGCTCACCACCTCATAGACTAGTGAACACCGGGGAGCTGTTTTTT. As protein: CASSPPHRLVNTGELFF.

The chain combines TRBV12-5 with TRBJ1-1, with D tentatively TRBD1 (5 bases). Trimming left V 6 bases short and J 5 bases short, with 25 bases between. In germline, CDR1 is LGHNT, CDR2 FRNRAP. The CDR3 has 17 amino acids. The DNA of the CDR3 is TGTGCTAGTGGCCTCGTTATATTCCAGGAAAAGGGGACTGAAGCTTTCTTT. This translates into CASGLVIFQEKGTEAFF. The variable domain in full, with the rest retrieved from reference TRBV12-5 and TRBJ1-1, is DARVTQTPRHKVTEMGQEVTMRCQPILGHNTVFWYRQTMMQGLELLAYFRNRAPLDDSGMPKDRFSAEMPDATLATLKIQPSEPRDSAVYFCASGLVIFQEKGTEAFFGQGTRLTVV.

The DNA for the CDR3 is TGTGCCAGCAGTGAAAGGGGAAGCACAGATACGCAGTATTTT. Encoded protein: CASSERGSTDTQYF. V and J are TRBV2 and TRBJ2-3; perhaps TRBD1 as D (5 bases). V was clipped by 2 bases and J by 0 bases, with 6 bases between them. The CDR3 spans 14 residues. Germline V gene lookup returns CDR1 SNHLY and CDR2 FYNNEI.

The J gene is TRBJ2-3, the V gene TRBV20-1, with TRBD2 matching 8 bases. In germline, CDR1 is DFQATT, CDR2 SNEGSKA (reference sequence). This CDR3 is built from 15 residues. Trimming took 4 bases from V and 0 from J; bases not matched to a gene: 6. The CDR3 spells CSATGSSGSTDTQYF. CDR3 coding DNA: TGCAGTGCTACGGGATCTAGCGGGAGCACAGATACGCAGTATTTT.

The chain employs TRBV7-8 and TRBJ2-1; 11 bases fit TRBD2. V trimming: 6 bases; J trimming: 7 bases; junction bases outside the gene matches: 5. Germline V gene sequence: CDR1 SGHVS, CDR2 FQNEAQ. CDR3 length: 14 residues. The CDR3 DNA sequence: TGTGCCAGCAGTGGGACTAGCGGAAATAATGAGCAGTTCTTC. Translating gives CASSGTSGNNEQFF.

The gene calls are TRBV11-2 and TRBJ1-2, with D tentatively TRBD1 (5 bases). The germline V and J ends were trimmed by 4 bases and 4 bases, with 19 bases remaining between them. The CDR3 is 16 amino acids. Germline loops: CDR1 SGHAT, CDR2 FQNNGV. CDR3 amino acids: CASSSLERGTSYGYTF. The CDR3 nucleotides read TGTGCCAGCAGCTCATTGGAGCGGGGGACCTCCTATGGCTACACCTTC.

This clonotype showed up just a few times. CDR3 sequence: CASSYTLAEQFF. As DNA, the CDR3 is TGTGCCAGCAGTTATACATTGGCGGAGCAGTTCTTC. The chain joins TRBV28 to TRBJ2-1; D gene uncertain. Trimming removed 4 bases from V and 10 bases from J, with 11 bases in between. CDR3 length: 12 residues. The germline gives CDR1 MDHEN, CDR2 SYDVKM.

V usage is TRBV12-3 or TRBV12-4 and J usage is TRBJ1-1, with TRBD1 identical over 8 bases. The CDR3 is made up of 15 amino acids. The junction had 8 bases not matched to a gene; V was cut back by 1 base and J by 7 bases. The CDR3 here is CASSLVRQGLLEAFF. The CDR3 coding sequence is TGTGCCAGCAGTTTAGTCCGACAGGGGCTTCTTGAAGCTTTCTTT.